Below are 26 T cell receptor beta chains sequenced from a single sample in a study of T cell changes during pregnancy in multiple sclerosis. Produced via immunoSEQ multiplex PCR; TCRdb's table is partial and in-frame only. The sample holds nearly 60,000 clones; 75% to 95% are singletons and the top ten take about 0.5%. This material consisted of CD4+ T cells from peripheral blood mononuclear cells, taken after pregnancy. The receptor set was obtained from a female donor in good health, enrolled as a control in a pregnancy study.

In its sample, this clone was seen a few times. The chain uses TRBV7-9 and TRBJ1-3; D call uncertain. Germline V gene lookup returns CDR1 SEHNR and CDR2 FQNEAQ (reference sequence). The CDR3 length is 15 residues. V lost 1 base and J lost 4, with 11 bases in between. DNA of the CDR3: TGTGCCAGCAGCTTAGACGCAGGAACGGGAAACACCATATATTTT. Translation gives CASSLDAGTGNTIYF.

The CDR3 region has the DNA TGTGCCAGCAGCCCAGTAGGGGCCGGAAACACCATATATTTT. Protein sequence: CASSPVGAGNTIYF. The chain joins TRBV7-6 to TRBJ1-3, with D perhaps matching TRBD1 (5 bases). The CDR3 consists of 14 residues. Deletions cut 5 bases from V and 4 bases from J, with 12 bases between. Looked up from germline, CDR1 is SGHVS and CDR2 is FNYEAQ.

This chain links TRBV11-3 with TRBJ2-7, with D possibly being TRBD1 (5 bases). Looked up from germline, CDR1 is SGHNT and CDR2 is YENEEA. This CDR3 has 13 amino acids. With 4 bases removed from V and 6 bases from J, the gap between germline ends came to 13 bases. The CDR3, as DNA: TGTGCCAGCAGCTCCCACCAGGGAACCGAGCAGTACTTC. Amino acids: CASSSHQGTEQYF.

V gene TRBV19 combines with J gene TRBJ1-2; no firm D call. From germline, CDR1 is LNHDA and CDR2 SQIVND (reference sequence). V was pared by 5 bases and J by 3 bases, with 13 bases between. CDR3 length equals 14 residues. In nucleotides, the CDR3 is TGTGCCAGTAGTTACGGGGTAGCGGACTATGGCTACACCTTC. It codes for CASSYGVADYGYTF.

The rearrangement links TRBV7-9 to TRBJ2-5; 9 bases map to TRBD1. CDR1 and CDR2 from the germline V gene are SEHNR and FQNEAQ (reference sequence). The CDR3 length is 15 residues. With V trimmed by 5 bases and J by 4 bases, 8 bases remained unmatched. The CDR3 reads CASSIRQGEGETQYF. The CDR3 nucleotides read TGTGCCAGCAGCATACGACAGGGGGAGGGAGAGACCCAGTACTTC.

This CDR3 is CASSEFGVEKLFF. CDR3 sequence (DNA): TGTGCCAGCAGTGAATTCGGGGTGGAAAAACTGTTTTTT. The gene calls are TRBV25-1 and TRBJ1-4; no clear D gene. There are 13 residues in the CDR3. Germline loops: CDR1 MGHDK, CDR2 SYGVNS. The V end was cut by 1 base, the J end by 8 bases, with 8 bases between.

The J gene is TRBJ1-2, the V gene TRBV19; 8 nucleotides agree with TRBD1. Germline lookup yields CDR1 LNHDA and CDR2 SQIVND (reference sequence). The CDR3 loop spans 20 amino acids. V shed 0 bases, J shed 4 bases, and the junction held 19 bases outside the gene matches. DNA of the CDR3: TGTGCCAGTAGTATAGATCGAGTGGGGCAGGGGGCGACCCCCTCCTATGGCTACACCTTC. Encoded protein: CASSIDRVGQGATPSYGYTF.

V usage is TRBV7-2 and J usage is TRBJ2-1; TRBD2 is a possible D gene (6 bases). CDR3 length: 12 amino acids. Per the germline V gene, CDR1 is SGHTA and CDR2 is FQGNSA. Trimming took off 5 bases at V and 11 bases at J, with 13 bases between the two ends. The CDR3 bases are TGTGCCAGCAGCACCTGGGACTTGCAGCAGTTCTTC. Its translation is CASSTWDLQQFF.

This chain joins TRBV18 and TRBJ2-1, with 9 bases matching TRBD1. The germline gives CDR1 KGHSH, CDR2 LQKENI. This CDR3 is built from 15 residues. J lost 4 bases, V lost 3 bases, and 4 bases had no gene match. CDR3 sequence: CASSPGDRGYNEQFF. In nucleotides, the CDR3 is TGTGCCAGCTCACCGGGCGACAGGGGGTACAATGAGCAGTTCTTC.

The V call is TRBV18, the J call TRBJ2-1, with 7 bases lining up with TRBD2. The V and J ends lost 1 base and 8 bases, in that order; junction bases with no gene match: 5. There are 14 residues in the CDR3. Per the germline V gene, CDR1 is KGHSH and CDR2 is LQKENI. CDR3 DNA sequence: TGTGCCAGCTCACCACGACTAGCCCGGGATGAGCAGTTCTTC. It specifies CASSPRLARDEQFF.

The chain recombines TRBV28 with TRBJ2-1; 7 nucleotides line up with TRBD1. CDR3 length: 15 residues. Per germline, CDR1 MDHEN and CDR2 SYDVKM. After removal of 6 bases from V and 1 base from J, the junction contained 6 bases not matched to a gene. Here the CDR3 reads CASRLRQGSYNEQFF. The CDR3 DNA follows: TGTGCCAGCAGACTCAGACAGGGATCCTACAATGAGCAGTTCTTC.

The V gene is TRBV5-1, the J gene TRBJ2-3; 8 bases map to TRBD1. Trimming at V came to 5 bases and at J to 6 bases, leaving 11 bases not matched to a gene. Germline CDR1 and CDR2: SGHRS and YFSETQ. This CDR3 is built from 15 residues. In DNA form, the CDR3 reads TGCGCCAGCAGATATGGACAGGGAGAAGGTGATACGCAGTATTTT. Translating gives CASRYGQGEGDTQYF.

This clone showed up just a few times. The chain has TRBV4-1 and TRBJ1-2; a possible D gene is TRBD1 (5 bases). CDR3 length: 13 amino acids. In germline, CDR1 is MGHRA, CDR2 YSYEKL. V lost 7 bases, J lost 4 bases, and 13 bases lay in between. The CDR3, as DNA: TGCGCCAGCAACCCGGTGGGGGGCTATGGCTACACCTTC. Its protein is CASNPVGGYGYTF.

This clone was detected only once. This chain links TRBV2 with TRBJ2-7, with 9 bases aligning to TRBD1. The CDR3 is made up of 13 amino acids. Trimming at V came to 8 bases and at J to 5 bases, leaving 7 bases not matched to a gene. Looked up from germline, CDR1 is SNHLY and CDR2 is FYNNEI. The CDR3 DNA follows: TGTGCCAGCCGATTGGGACAGGGTAACGAGCAGTACTTC. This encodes CASRLGQGNEQYF.

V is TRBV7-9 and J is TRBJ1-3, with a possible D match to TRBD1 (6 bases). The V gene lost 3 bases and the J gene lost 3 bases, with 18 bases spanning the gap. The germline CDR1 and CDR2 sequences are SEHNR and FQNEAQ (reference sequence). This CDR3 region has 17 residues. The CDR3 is CASSFPGQTLRGNTIYF. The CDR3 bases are TGTGCCAGCAGCTTCCCGGGACAAACACTGCGTGGAAACACCATATATTTT. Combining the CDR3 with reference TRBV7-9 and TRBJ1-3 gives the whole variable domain DTGVSQNPRHKITKRGQNVTFRCDPISEHNRLYWYRQTLGQGPEFLTYFQNEAQLEKSRLLSDRFSAERPKGSFSTLEIQRTEQGDSAMYLCASSFPGQTLRGNTIYFGEGSWLTVV.

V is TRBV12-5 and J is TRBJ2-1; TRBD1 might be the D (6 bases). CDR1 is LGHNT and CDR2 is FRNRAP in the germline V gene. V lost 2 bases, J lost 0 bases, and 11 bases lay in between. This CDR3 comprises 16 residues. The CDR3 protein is CASGLLRGSSYNEQFF. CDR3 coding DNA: TGTGCTAGTGGTTTGCTGAGGGGGAGCTCCTACAATGAGCAGTTCTTC.

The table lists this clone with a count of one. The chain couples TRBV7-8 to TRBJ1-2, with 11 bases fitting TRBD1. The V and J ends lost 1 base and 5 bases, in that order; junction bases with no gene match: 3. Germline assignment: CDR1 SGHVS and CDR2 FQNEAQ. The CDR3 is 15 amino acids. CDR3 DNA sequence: TGTGCCAGCAGCTTAGTTGGGGACAGGGGGTATGGCTACACCTTC. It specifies CASSLVGDRGYGYTF.

The CDR3 bases are TGTGCCAGCAGTGAATCGCCTAGCGGGGGCTACAATGAGCAGTTCTTC. Translating it yields CASSESPSGGYNEQFF. V is TRBV2 and J is TRBJ2-1, with 10 nucleotides matching TRBD2. The CDR3 has 16 residues. V was clipped by 2 bases and J by 3 bases; unmatched bases: 4. The germline V gene has CDR1 SNHLY and CDR2 FYNNEI.

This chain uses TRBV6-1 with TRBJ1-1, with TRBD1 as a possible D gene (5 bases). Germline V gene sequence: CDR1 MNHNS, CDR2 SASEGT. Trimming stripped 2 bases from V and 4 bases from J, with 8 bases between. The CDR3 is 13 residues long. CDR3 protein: CASSESTATEAFF. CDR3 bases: TGTGCCAGCAGTGAATCGACAGCCACTGAAGCTTTCTTT.

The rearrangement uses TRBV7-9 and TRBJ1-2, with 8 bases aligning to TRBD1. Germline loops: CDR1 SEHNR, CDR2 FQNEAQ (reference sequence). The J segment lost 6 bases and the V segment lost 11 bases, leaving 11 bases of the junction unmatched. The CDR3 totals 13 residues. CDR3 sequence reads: CAGHWTGTDGYTF. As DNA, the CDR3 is TGTGCCGGACACTGGACAGGGACCGATGGCTACACCTTC.

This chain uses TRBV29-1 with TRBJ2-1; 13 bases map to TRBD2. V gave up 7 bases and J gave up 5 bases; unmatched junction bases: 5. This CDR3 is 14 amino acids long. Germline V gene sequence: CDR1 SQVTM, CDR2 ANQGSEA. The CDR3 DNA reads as TGCAGCGCGGGGACTAGCGGGATAGACAATGAGCAGTTCTTC. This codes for CSAGTSGIDNEQFF.

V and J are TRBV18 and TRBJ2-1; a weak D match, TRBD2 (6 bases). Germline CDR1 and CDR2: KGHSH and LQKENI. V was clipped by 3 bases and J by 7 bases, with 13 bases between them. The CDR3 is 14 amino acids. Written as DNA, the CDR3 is TGTGCCAGCTCACCTGGGGCGGGGCGAAATGAGCAGTTCTTC. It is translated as CASSPGAGRNEQFF. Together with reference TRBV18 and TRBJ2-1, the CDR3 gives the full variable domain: NAGVMQNPRHLVRRRGQEARLRCSPMKGHSHVYWYRQLPEEGLKFMVYLQKENIIDESGMPKERFSAEFPKEGPSILRIQQVVRGDSAAYFCASSPGAGRNEQFFGPGTRLTVL.

CDR3 amino acids: CASSEPRTAGYGYTF. The CDR3 bases are TGTGCCAGCAGTGAACCCCGAACCGCGGGCTATGGCTACACCTTC. The chain employs TRBV6-1 and TRBJ1-2; D is uncertain. Trimming left V 2 bases short and J 4 bases short, with 14 bases between. Germline V gene sequence: CDR1 MNHNS, CDR2 SASEGT. CDR3 length equals 15 residues.

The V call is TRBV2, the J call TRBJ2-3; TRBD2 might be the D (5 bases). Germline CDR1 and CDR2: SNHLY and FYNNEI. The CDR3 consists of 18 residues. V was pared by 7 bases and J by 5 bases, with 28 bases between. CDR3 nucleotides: TGTGCCAGCAAAAAAGAGGCGGGCACCGCTTCGGCGGGAGATACGCAGTATTTT. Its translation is CASKKEAGTASAGDTQYF.

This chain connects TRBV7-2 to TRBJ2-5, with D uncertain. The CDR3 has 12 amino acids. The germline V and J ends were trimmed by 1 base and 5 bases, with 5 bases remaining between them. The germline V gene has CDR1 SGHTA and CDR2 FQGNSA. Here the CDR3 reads CASSLGLETQYF. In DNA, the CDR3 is TGTGCCAGCAGCTTAGGTCTGGAGACCCAGTACTTC.

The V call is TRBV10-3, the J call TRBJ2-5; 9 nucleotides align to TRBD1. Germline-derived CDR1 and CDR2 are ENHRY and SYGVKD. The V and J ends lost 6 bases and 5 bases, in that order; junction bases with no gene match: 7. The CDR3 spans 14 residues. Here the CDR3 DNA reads TGTGCCATCAGAGGAGGGACAGGGCTGGAGACCCAGTACTTC. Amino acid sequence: CAIRGGTGLETQYF.